This T cell receptor beta chain appears in the sequencing data of a study of identical twins. General study results and limits: Alpha sequences that were out-of-frame and twin-shared showed an excess of low generation probability.

TCRdb redid the calling of the 5' RACE reads with MiXCR, one entry per CDR3 protein. The sample consists of 200,000 or so distinct CDR3 sequences, about 7.5% of them appearing once. This clonotype was picked up many times. Its antigen is not identified. These sequences were also reported in another study, on yellow fever vaccine responses in identical twins.

Input material: memory (CD45RO+) T cells sorted from blood. This receptor was identified in a woman younger than 35 in good health.

CDR3 DNA: TGTGCCAGCAGTTTCGATCAGGGTAATTCACCCCTCCACTTT. This sequence encodes CASSFDQGNSPLHF. V usage is TRBV12-3 or TRBV12-4 and J usage is TRBJ1-6, with D perhaps TRBD1 (5 bases). The CDR3 is 14 amino acids. The V and J ends lost 3 bases and 6 bases respectively, with 9 bases between them.